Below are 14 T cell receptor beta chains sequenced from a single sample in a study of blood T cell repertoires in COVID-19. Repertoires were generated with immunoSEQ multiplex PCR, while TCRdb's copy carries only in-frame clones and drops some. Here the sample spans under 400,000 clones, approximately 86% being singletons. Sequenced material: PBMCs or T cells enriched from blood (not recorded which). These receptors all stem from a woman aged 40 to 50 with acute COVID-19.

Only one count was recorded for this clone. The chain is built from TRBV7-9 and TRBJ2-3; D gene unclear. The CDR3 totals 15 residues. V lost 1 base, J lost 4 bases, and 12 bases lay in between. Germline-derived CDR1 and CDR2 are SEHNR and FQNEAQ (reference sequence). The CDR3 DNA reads TGTGCCAGCAGCTTAGATCGGCAGGCTTCAGATACGCAGTATTTT. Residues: CASSLDRQASDTQYF.

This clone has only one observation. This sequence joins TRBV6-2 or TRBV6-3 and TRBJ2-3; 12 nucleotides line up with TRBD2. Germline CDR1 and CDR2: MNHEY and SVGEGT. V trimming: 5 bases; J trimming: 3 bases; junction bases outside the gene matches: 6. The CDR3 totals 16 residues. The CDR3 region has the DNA TGTGCCAGCAGTCCGACTAGCGGGGGTAAAACAGATACGCAGTATTTT. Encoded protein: CASSPTSGGKTDTQYF.

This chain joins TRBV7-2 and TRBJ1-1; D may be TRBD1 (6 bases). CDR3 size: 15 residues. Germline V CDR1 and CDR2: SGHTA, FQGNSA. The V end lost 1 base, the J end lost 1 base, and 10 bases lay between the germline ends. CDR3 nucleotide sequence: TGTGCCAGCAGCTTAGGCATGGGACAGAACACTGAAGCTTTCTTT. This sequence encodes CASSLGMGQNTEAFF. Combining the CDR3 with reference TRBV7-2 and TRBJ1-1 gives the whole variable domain GAGVSQSPSNKVTEKGKDVELRCDPISGHTALYWYRQSLGQGLEFLIYFQGNSAPDKSGLPSDRFSAERTGGSVSTLTIQRTQQEDSAVYLCASSLGMGQNTEAFFGQGTRLTVV.

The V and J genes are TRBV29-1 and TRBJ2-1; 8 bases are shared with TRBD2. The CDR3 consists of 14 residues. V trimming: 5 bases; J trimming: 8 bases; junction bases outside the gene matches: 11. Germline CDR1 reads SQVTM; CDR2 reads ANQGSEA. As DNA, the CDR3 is TGCAGCGTTTTCCGGGGGGGCGGGTTTGATGAGCAGTTCTTC. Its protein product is CSVFRGGGFDEQFF.

The DNA for the CDR3 is TGTGCCAGCAGCTTAGTCGCAGGGCTCGGAGTACCTAATGAAAAACTGTTTTTT. This codes for CASSLVAGLGVPNEKLFF. This chain uses TRBV7-2 with TRBJ1-4, with a possible D match to TRBD1 (5 bases). This CDR3 spans 18 amino acids. V was trimmed by 1 base and J by 3 bases, leaving 18 bases between them. CDR1 is SGHTA and CDR2 is FQGNSA in the germline V gene.

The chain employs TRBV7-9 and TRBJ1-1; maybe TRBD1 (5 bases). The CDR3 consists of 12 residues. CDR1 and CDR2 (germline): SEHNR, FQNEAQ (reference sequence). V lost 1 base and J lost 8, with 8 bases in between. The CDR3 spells CASSLDRREAFF. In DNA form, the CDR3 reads TGTGCCAGCAGCTTAGACAGGCGCGAAGCTTTCTTT.

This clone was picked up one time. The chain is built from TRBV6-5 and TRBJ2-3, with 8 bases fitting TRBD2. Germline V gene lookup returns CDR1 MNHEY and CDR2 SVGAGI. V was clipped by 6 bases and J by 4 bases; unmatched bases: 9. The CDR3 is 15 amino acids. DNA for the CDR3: TGTGCCAGCAGATCACCGGGACTAGAGGCAGATACGCAGTATTTT. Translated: CASRSPGLEADTQYF.

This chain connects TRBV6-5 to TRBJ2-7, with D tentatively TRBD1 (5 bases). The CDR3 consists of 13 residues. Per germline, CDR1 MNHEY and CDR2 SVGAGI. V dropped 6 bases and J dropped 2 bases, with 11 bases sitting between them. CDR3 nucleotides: TGTGCCAGCAGGGGTAAAGGGGCCTACGAGCAGTACTTC. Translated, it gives CASRGKGAYEQYF.

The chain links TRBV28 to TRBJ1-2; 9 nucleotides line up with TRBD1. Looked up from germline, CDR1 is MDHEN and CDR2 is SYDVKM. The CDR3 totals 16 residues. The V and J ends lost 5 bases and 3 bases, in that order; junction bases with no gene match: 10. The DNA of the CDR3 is TGTGCCAGCAGTCGCTTAACAGGGGGCCGTGACTATGGCTACACCTTC. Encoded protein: CASSRLTGGRDYGYTF.

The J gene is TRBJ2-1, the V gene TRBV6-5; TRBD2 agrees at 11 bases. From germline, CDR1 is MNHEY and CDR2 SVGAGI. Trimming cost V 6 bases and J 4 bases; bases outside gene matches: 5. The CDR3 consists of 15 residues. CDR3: CASRNSGGGYNEQFF. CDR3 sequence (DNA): TGTGCCAGCAGGAATAGCGGGGGGGGTTACAATGAGCAGTTCTTC.

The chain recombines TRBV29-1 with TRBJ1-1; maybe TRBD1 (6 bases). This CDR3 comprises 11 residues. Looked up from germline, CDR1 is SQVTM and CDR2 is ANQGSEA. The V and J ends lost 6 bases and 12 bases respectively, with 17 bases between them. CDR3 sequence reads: CSVARGGGTFF. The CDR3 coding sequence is TGCAGCGTCGCACGAGGGGGTGGTACTTTCTTT.

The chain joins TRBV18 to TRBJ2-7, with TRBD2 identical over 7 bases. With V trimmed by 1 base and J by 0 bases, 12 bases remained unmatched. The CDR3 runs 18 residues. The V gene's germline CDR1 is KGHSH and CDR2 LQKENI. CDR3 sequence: CASSPRGGRPHSSYEQYF. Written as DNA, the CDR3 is TGTGCCAGCTCACCACGGGGAGGGAGGCCTCATAGCTCCTACGAGCAGTACTTC. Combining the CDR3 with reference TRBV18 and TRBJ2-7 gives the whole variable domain NAGVMQNPRHLVRRRGQEARLRCSPMKGHSHVYWYRQLPEEGLKFMVYLQKENIIDESGMPKERFSAEFPKEGPSILRIQQVVRGDSAAYFCASSPRGGRPHSSYEQYFGPGTRLTVT.

CDR3 sequence: CASSLGTGNSGQPQHF. The CDR3 DNA is TGTGCCAGCAGCTTAGGGACAGGGAATAGTGGTCAGCCCCAGCATTTT. The chain is built from TRBV7-9 and TRBJ1-5, with TRBD1 identical over 8 bases. This CDR3 is built from 16 residues. Per germline, CDR1 SEHNR and CDR2 FQNEAQ (reference sequence). J gave up 6 bases and V 1 base, and 8 bases lay outside the gene matches.

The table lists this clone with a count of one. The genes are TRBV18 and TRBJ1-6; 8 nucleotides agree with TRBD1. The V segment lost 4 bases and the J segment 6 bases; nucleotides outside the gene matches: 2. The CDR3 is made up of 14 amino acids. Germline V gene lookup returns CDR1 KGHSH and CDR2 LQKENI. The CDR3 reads CASSQTGVNSPLHF. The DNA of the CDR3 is TGTGCCAGCTCACAGACAGGGGTTAATTCACCCCTCCACTTT.